A selection of T cell receptor beta chains follows, all from one sample in a study of graft-versus-host responses after intestinal transplantation. Profiling relied on immunoSEQ multiplex PCR, and the TCRdb table lists in-frame clones only, not all of them. The repertoire has 95,000 to 130,000 clones, 90% of them found once; the top ten carry roughly 0.2%. No antigen is known for these receptors. The sequences come from unstimulated CD4+ T cells sorted from spleen or lymph node cells, collected before intestinal transplant. Source of these receptors: a human donor who received an intestinal transplant. The CDR3 runs from the conserved cysteine through the conserved F or W. The D gene is left open where the match is weak. Only some rows state a clone size, as once, few, many or a class for expanded clones.

NA	TRBJ2-3	TRBD2	TRBV7-3	TGTGCCAGCAGCCTGAACCCTAGCGGGAGGGGGGCAGATACGCAGTATTTT	CASSLNPSGRGADTQYF
NA	TRBJ2-3	NA	TRBV27	TGTGCCAGTGCCCACGCGGGGAGGTACACAGATACGCAGTATTTT	CASAHAGRYTDTQYF
NA	TRBJ2-7	NA	TRBV27	TGTGCCAGCAGTTTATTATCAACGAGCTCCTACGAGCAGTACTTC	CASSLLSTSSYEQYF
NA	TRBJ2-7	TRBD2	TRBV7-2	TGTGCCAGCAGCCCCCCCTGGACTAGCGGGGACGAGCAGTACTTC	CASSPPWTSGDEQYF
NA	TRBJ2-6	NA	TRBV5-1	TGCGCCAGCAGCTTCTTGACACCCGGGGCCAACGTCCTGACTTTC	CASSFLTPGANVLTF
NA	TRBJ1-1	NA	TRBV6-5	TGCGCCAGCAGTTATATGGGCGACACTGAAGCTTTCTTT	CASSYMGDTEAFF
few	TRBJ2-7	TRBD1	TRBV2	TGTGCCAGCAGTCGGGACAGGGTTCACGAGCAGTACTTC	CASSRDRVHEQYF
NA	TRBJ2-5	NA	TRBV2	TGTGCCAGCAGTGTGGGGGGGGCCCAAGAGACCCAGTACTTC	CASSVGGAQETQYF
NA	TRBJ2-3	TRBD2	TRBV7-3	TGTGCCAGCAGCGCTAGCGGGAGCTATACGCAGTATTTT	CASSASGSYTQYF
once	TRBJ2-4	TRBD1	TRBV6-1	TGTGCCAGCGGACAGGCCCGAGGCATTCAGTACTTC	CASGQARGIQYF